This entry concerns a single T cell receptor (beta chain). The record originates from a study of blood T cell repertoires in COVID-19. On the study more broadly: Samples representing acute and convalescent COVID-19 were sourced from the United States, Italy and Spain.

V was shortened by 3 bases and J by 1 base, with 6 bases between the two germline ends. The CDR3 sequence is 13 residues long. Germline V CDR1 and CDR2: SGHDT, YYEEEE. Original methodology: Reference gene primers were amplified, and this amplification served to estimate nucleated cell counts. Using immunoSEQ multiplex PCR, the repertoire was profiled, and TCRdb retains in-frame clones only, with some absent. D and trimming were read from the DNA, whereas the V and J calls and clone size are those reported in that table. The data contain over 100,000 clones, 75% to 90% of them singletons. The chain is built from TRBV5-6 and TRBJ2-3; D ambiguous. This receptor was taken from a man aged 55-75 years with COVID-19, enrolled during active disease. The sample consisted of peripheral blood. In nucleotides, the CDR3 is TGTGCCAGCAGCTACCAGGGCACAGATACGCAGTATTTT. Amino acid sequence: CASSYQGTDTQYF.